This section outlines one T cell receptor (beta chain) sequence together with its context. In the authors' workflow: Estimates of nucleated cell counts were drawn from the amplification of reference gene primers. The table came from immunoSEQ multiplex PCR; TCRdb's copy has only in-frame clones and leaves some out. The DNA gave D and trimming, while V, J and clone size come from that table. Of some 240,000 clones in the sample, roughly 89% were seen once. This sample is part of a study of blood T cell repertoires in COVID-19. Whole-study context: COVID-19 samples from acute and convalescent phases originated in the United States, Italy and Spain. PBMCs, B-cell-depleted T cells, or T cells provided the cDNA or gDNA that made up the material.

Germline loops: CDR1 GTSNPN, CDR2 SVGIG (reference sequence). The length of the CDR3 is 14 residues. V was pared by 4 bases and J by 3 bases, with 12 bases between. Those enrolled in Seattle joined during active infection and were followed longitudinally afterward. The sample comprised peripheral blood. This receptor was identified in a woman aged 55-69 years with COVID-19, enrolled during active disease. V is TRBV30 and J is TRBJ2-2; D call uncertain. The CDR3 sequence: CAWKHTSYTGELFF. CDR3 DNA: TGTGCCTGGAAACACACCTCCTACACCGGGGAGCTGTTTTTT.